Listed below are T cell receptor beta chains from one sample, sequenced in a study of blood T cell repertoires in COVID-19. Here immunoSEQ multiplex PCR was the method, and the copy in TCRdb shows in-frame clones only, minus some. The sample lists 50,000 to 70,000 clones, about 78% occurring once. Sequenced input: peripheral blood. These receptors all stem from a man aged 50 to 60 with active or convalescent COVID-19. CDR3s include the opening cysteine and the closing phenylalanine or tryptophan.

>TRBV4-2
CASSQGTDTRDEKLFF
>TRBV6-2/TRBV6-3
CASSPGTGFTGTIYF
>TRBV7-7
CASSQSLGERRETQYF
>TRBV9
CASSGIRGLNTIYF
>TRBV7-7
CASSLGQGNEQYF
>TRBV9
CASSVVQGNGYTF
>TRBV11-2
CASSPQTGGNTEAFF
>TRBV11-2
CASSVQVEAFF
>TRBV15
CATSRMKQERTQYF
>TRBV10-1
CASSERTGAVGEQFF
>TRBV2
CASNQDRGLGGEQYF